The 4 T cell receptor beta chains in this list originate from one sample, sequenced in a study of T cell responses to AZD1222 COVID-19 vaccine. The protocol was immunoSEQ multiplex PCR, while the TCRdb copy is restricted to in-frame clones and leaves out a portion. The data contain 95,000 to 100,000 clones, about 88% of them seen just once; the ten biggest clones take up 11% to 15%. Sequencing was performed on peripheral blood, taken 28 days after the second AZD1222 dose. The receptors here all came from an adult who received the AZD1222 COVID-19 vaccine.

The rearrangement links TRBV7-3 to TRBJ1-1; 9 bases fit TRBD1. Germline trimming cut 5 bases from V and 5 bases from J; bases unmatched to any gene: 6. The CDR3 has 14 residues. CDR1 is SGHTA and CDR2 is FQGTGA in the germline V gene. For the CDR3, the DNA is TGTGCCAGCAGCCGCGGACAGGGGAGGACTGAAGCTTTCTTT. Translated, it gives CASSRGQGRTEAFF.

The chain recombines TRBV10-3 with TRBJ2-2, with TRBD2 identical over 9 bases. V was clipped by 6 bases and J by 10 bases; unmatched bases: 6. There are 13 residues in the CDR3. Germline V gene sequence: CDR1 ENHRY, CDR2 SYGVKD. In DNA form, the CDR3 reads TGTGCCATCAGGAACTGGACTAGCGCGGAGCTGTTTTTT. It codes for CAIRNWTSAELFF.

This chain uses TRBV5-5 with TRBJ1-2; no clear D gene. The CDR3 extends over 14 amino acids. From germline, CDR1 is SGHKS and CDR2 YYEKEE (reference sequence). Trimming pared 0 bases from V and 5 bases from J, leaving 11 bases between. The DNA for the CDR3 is TGTGCCAGCAGCTTGGGGCAGGAGTATTATGGCTACACCTTC. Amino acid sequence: CASSLGQEYYGYTF.

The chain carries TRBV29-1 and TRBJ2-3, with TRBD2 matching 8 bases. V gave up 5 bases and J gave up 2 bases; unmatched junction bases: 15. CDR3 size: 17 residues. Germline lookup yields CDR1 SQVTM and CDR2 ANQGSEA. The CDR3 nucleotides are TGCAGCGTTACGGGGGTCGACGCGGGGGGCCACACAGATACGCAGTATTTT. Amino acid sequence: CSVTGVDAGGHTDTQYF.